This TCR beta chain was sequenced in a study of metastatic and nonmetastatic thyroid tumors. Under the authors' procedure: CDR3 differences across clinicopathological groups were used to build a distant-metastasis classifier for papillary thyroid cancer. TCRdb re-clonotyped the PCR reads via MiXCR. These V and J calls are TCRdb output, not the study's own analysis. Altogether about 42,000 clones are present, about 12% being singletons, with the ten largest covering approximately 8.7%. This clone was observed many times. The target antigen is unknown. Points from the study as a whole: Significantly greater TCR beta diversity was reportedly found in malignant thyroid tumors than in benign nodules (in blood and tumor).

In germline, CDR1 is LNHDA, CDR2 SQIVND (reference sequence). Trimming left V 5 bases short and J 1 base short, with 17 bases between. The CDR3 runs to 16 residues. Until they underwent thyroid surgery, no patient had received any treatment. The sample consisted of blood. The receptor was isolated from a male donor with papillary thyroid cancer or a benign thyroid nodule (not recorded which). Some clones in this sample may be carry-over from other donors' samples. This chain links TRBV19 with TRBJ1-1; D is perhaps TRBD1 (5 bases). Here the CDR3 DNA reads TGTGCCAGTAGTTACGAGGCCGGGACGCCGAACACTGAAGCTTTCTTT. Translation gives CASSYEAGTPNTEAFF.